The T cell receptor (beta chain) under discussion was sequenced for a study of identical twins. Study-level findings and limits: Out-of-frame sharing of TCR alpha in monozygotic twins was underestimated by models.

The ends lost 3 bases at V and 3 bases at J; junction bases unmatched: 10. This CDR3 region has 16 residues. Germline V gene lookup returns CDR1 SGHVS and CDR2 FQNEAQ. As regards this clonotype: The antigen remains unidentified.

TCRdb used MiXCR to reprocess the 5' RACE reads, holding one entry per CDR3 protein. Of about 660,000 distinct CDR3 sequences in the sample, approximately 9% were seen once. This same sample was also part of a study on yellow fever vaccine responses in identical twins.

The V call is TRBV7-8, the J call TRBJ1-2; 7 nucleotides agree with TRBD1. The sequence derives from a woman between 18 and 29 years old in good health. The sequenced sample was PBMCs. The CDR3 reads CASSLDRDSTYYGYTF. The CDR3 DNA is TGTGCCAGCAGCTTGGACCGGGACAGTACTTACTATGGCTACACCTTC.